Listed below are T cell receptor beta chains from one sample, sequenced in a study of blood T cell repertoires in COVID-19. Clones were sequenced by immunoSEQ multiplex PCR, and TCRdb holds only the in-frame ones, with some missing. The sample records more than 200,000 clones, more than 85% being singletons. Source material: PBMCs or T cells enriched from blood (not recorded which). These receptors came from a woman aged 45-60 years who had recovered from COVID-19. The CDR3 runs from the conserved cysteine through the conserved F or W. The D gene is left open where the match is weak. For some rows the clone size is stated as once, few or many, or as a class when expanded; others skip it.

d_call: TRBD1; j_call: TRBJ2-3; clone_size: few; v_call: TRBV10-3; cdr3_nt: TGTGCCACCGAGACTAAGGGACAGGAGGACACAGATACGCAGTATTTT; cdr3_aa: CATETKGQEDTDTQYF
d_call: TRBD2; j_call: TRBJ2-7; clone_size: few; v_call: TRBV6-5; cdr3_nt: TGTGCCAGCAGCTCTTTGGGGGGGACCTCCTACGAGCAGTACTTC; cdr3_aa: CASSSLGGTSYEQYF
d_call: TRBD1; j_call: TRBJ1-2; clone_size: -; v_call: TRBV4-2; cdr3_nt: TGTGCCAGCAGCCAGAAACGACAGGGGTTTAACTATGGCTACACCTTC; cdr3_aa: CASSQKRQGFNYGYTF
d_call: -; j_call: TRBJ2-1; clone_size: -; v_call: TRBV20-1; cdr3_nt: TGCAGTGTCTCTATAAATGAGCAGTTCTTC; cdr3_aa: CSVSINEQFF
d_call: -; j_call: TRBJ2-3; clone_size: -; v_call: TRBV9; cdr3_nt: TGTGCCAGCAGCGTTCTTTCGCTGGGAGGTGATACGCAGTATTTT; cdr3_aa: CASSVLSLGGDTQYF
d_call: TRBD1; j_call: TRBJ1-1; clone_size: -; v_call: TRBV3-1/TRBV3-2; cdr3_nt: TGTGCCTCCCAGGACAGGGGCAATTCCGGTGAAGCTTTCTTT; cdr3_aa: CASQDRGNSGEAFF
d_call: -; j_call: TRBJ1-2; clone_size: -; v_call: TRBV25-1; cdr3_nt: TGTGCCAGCAGTGAGAGGTGGTCGGGCTATGGCTACACCTTC; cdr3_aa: CASSERWSGYGYTF
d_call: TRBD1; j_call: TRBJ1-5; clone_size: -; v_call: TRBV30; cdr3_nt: TGTGCCTGGGCCGACAGGGTTCGGGAGCCCCAGCATTTT; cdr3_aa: CAWADRVREPQHF
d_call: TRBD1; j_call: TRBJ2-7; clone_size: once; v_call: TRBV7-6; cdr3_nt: TGTGCCAGCAGCCCCGACAGGGGCGACGAGCAGTACTTC; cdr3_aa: CASSPDRGDEQYF
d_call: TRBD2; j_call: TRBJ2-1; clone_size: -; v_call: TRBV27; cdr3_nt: TGTGCCAGCAGTTTCACCGGACTAGCGGGAGGGGGGCTATACAATGAGCAGTTCTTC; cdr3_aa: CASSFTGLAGGGLYNEQFF
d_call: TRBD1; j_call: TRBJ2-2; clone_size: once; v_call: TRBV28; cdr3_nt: TGTGCCAGCAGTGTGACCGGGACAGGGACCGGGGAGCTGTTTTTT; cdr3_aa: CASSVTGTGTGELFF
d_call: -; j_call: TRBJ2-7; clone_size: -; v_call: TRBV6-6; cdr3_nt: TGTGCCAGCAGACACGAGAGGGGGGAGCAGTACTTC; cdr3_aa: CASRHERGEQYF
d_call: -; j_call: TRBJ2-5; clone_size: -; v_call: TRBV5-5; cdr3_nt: TGTGCCAGCAGCCTGGGACTTCAGGGGGAGACCCAGTACTTC; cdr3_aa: CASSLGLQGETQYF
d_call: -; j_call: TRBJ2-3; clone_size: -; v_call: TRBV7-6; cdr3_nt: TGTGCCAGCAGTTCGGTAGCGCTCAACGGAGATACGCAGTATTTT; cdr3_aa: CASSSVALNGDTQYF
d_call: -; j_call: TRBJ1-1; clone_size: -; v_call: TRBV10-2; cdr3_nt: TGCGCCAGCAGTTGGGCCTCGACATCGAACACTGAAGCTTTCTTT; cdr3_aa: CASSWASTSNTEAFF
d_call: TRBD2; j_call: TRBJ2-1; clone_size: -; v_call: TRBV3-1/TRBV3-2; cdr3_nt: TGTGCCAGTGGGGACTACCGATTTGGGGAGCAGTTCTTC; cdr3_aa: CASGDYRFGEQFF
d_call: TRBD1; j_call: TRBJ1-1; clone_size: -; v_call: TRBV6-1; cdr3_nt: TGTGCCAGCAGTGGGGGACAGGGTCATTCAGGGGGTACTGAAGCTTTCTTT; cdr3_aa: CASSGGQGHSGGTEAFF
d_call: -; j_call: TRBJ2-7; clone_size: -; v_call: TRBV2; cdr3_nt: TGTGCCAGCACCGACACGATTAAATACGAGCAGTACTTC; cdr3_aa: CASTDTIKYEQYF
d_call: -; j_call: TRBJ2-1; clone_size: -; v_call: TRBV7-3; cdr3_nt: TGTGCCAGCAGCTCTATCGCGGGATCGGATGAGCAGTTCTTC; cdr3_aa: CASSSIAGSDEQFF
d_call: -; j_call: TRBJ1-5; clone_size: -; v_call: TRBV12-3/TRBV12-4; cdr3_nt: TGTGCCAGCAGTTTACAGAATACTCAGCCCCAGCATTTT; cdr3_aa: CASSLQNTQPQHF
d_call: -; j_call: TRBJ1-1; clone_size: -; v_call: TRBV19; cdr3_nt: TGTGCCAGTAGACAGGGTGGACCTGAAGCTTTCTTT; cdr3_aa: CASRQGGPEAFF
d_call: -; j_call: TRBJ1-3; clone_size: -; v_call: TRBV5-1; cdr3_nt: TGCGCCAGCAGCTTGACAGGGACTGGAAACACCATATATTTT; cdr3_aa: CASSLTGTGNTIYF
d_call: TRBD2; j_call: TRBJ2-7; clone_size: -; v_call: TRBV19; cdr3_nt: TGTGCCAGCGGACGGACTAGCGAATCCTCCTACGAGCAGTACTTC; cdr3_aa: CASGRTSESSYEQYF
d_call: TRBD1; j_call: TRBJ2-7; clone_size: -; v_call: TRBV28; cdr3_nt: TGTGCCAGCAGTGGGACAGGGAGAGACTACGAGCAGTACTTC; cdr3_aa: CASSGTGRDYEQYF
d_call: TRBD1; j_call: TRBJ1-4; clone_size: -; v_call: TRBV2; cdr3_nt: TGTGCCAGCAGGAGGCCCACAGGGGCTGAAAAACTGTTTTTT; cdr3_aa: CASRRPTGAEKLFF
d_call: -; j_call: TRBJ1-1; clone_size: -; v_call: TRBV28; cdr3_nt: TGTGCCAGCATCGGTCCGCCAAGCACTGAAGCTTTCTTT; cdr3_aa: CASIGPPSTEAFF
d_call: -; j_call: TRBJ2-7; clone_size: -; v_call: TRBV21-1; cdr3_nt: TGTGCCAGCAGCTTACATCATGACAGGGGAGGACACGAGCAGTACTTC; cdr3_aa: CASSLHHDRGGHEQYF
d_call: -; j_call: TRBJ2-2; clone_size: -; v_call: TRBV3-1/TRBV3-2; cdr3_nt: TGTGCCAGCAGCCAGGGGAGGAACACCGGGGAGCTGTTTTTT; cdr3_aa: CASSQGRNTGELFF
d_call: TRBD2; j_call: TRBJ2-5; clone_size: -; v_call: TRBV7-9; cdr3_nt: TGTGCCAGCAGCCGGACTAGCGGGAGGGCCACAGAGACCCAGTACTTC; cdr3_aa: CASSRTSGRATETQYF
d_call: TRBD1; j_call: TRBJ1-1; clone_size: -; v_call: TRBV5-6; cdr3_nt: TGTGCCAGCAGCCACAAACCCGACAGGGTGAACACTGAAGCTTTCTTT; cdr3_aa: CASSHKPDRVNTEAFF
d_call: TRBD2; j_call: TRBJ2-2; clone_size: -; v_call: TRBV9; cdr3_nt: TGTGCCAGCAGCGTAGCGGCTAGCGGGAGGGCCGGGGAGCTGTTTTTT; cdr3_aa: CASSVAASGRAGELFF
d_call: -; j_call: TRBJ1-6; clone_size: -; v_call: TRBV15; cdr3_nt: TGTGCCACCAGCAGAGATCCGGGAAGTCGGAATTCACCCCTCCACTTT; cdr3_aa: CATSRDPGSRNSPLHF
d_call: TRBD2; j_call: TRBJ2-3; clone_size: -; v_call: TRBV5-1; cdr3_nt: TGCGCCAGCAGCTTGGCGCTAGCGGGAGGGCCAGGGTTTTCTGATACGCAGTATTTT; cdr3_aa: CASSLALAGGPGFSDTQYF
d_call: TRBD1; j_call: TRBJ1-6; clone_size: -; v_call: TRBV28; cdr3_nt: TGTGCCAGCCTGAGCGGACAGGGTAATTCACCCCTCCACTTT; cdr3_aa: CASLSGQGNSPLHF
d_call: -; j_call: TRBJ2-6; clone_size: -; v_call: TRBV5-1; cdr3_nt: TGCGCCAGCAACCCAGCGGTGGGCTCTGGGGCCAACGTCCTGACTTTC; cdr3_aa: CASNPAVGSGANVLTF
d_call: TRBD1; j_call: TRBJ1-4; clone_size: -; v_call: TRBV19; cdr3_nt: TGTGCCAGCCGACAGGGTGGGAATGAAAAACTGTTTTTT; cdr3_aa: CASRQGGNEKLFF
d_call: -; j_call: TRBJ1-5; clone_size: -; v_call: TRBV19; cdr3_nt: TGTGCCAGTATTTCCCCCCTGCTGGGCAGCAATCAGCCCCAGCATTTT; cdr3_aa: CASISPLLGSNQPQHF
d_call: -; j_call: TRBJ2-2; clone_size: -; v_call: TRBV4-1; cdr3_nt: TGCGCCAGCAGCCAAACAGCGAACACCGGGGAGCTGTTTTTT; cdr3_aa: CASSQTANTGELFF
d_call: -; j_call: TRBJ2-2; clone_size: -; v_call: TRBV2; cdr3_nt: TGTGCCAGCAGTGTGACAGTGACGAACACCGGGGAGCTGTTTTTT; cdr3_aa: CASSVTVTNTGELFF
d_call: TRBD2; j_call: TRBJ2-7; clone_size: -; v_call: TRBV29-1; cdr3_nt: TGCAGCGTTTCTAGCGGTTTTTCCTACGAGCAGTACTTC; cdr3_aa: CSVSSGFSYEQYF
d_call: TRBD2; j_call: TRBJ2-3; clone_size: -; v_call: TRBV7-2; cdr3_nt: TGTGCCAGCAGATTTCCGGGACTAGGCACAGATACGCAGTATTTT; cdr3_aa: CASRFPGLGTDTQYF
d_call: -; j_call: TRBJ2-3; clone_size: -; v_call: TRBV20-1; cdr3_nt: TGCAGTGCTCCCCTAGGAGATACGCAGTATTTT; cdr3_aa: CSAPLGDTQYF
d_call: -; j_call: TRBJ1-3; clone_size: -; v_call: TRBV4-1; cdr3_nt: TGCGCCAGCAGCCAAGTCCCGGAGGCCTCTGGAAACACCATATATTTT; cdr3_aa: CASSQVPEASGNTIYF
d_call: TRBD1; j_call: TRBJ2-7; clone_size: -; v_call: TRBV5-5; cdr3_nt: TGTGCCAGCAGCGAGGACAGGGTGAACGAGCAGTACTTC; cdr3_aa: CASSEDRVNEQYF
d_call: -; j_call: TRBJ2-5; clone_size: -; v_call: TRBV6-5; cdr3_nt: TGTGCCAGCAGTTCTTTAACAGGGTTCCCAGAGACCCAGTACTTC; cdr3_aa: CASSSLTGFPETQYF
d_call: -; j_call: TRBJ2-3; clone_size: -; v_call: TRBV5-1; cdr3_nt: TGCGCCAGCAGCTTGGTCTCGGGACAAGACACAGATACGCAGTATTTT; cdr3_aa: CASSLVSGQDTDTQYF
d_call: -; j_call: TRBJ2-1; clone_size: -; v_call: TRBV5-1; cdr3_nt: TGCGCCAGCAGCTTCCCTGAGCGGGATGAGCAGTTCTTC; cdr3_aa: CASSFPERDEQFF
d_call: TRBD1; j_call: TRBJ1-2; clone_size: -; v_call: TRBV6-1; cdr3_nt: TGTGCCAGCAGTGAGTGGACAGGGGAGGACTATGGCTACACCTTC; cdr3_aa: CASSEWTGEDYGYTF
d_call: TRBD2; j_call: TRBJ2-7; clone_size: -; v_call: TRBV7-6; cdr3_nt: TGTGCCAGCAGCCCCCTAGCGGGATCGACCTACGAGCAGTACTTC; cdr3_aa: CASSPLAGSTYEQYF
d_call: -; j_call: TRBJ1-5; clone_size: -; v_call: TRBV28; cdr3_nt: TGTGCCAGCACCAACAGACGCAATCAGCCCCAGCATTTT; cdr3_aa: CASTNRRNQPQHF